This TCR beta chain was obtained from a study of control samples from healthy donors and cancer patients. Sequencing used immunoSEQ multiplex PCR; TCRdb keeps in-frame clones, though not all of them. This sample has about 130,000 clones, with roughly 92% found just once. Germline CDR1 SGHTS, CDR2 YDEGEE. The CDR3 totals 11 residues. The germline V and J ends were trimmed by 3 bases and 14 bases, with 13 bases remaining between them. The sequence derives from an elderly man with head and neck cancer. The sequenced material came from PBMCs. The gene calls are TRBV5-8 and TRBJ2-3; D ambiguous. The CDR3 region has the DNA TGTGCCAGCAGCTACTCCTTTGTTCGGTATTTT. Residues: CASSYSFVRYF. The full variable domain, its missing parts supplied by reference TRBV5-8 and TRBJ2-3, is EAGVTQSPTHLIKTRGQQATLRCSPISGHTSVYWYQQALGLGLQFLLWYDEGEERNRGNFPPRFSGRQFPNYSSELNVNALELEDSALYLCASSYSFVRYFGPGTRLTVL.